What follows describes a single TCR beta chain. The assay was immunoSEQ multiplex PCR, and TCRdb's table has in-frame clones only and misses some. The sample lists about 75,000 clones, 95% to 98% occurring once. The data originate from a study of technical replicates of blood from a handful of donors. V lost 2 bases and J 5 bases, leaving 10 bases between the germline ends. The CDR3 is made up of 13 amino acids. In germline, CDR1 is ENHRY, CDR2 SYGVKD. This sequence originates from a human donor in good health. The sequenced sample was T cells isolated from PBMCs. V and J are TRBV10-3 and TRBJ2-7, with D maybe TRBD2 (5 bases). The CDR3 spells CAISEDLEDEQYF. CDR3 sequence (DNA): TGTGCCATCAGTGAGGATTTGGAGGACGAGCAGTACTTC.